This T cell receptor beta chain is drawn from a study of T cell repertoires in cytomegalovirus infection. Overall study results and limits: The ex vivo response was dominated by HLA-C-restricted CMV-specific TCR beta clonotypes. There were carriers of CMV plus the relevant HLA, and cumulative public TCR beta family frequency identified them.

V shed 8 bases and J 2 bases; nucleotides not matched to a gene: 8. The CDR3 length is 14 residues. CDR1 MNHEY and CDR2 SMNVEV come from the germline V gene (reference sequence). From the reads, TCRdb called clonotypes with MiXCR, one entry per CDR3 protein. The data show about a million distinct CDR3 sequences, with around 30% seen just once and over 13% held by the top ten. A remark on this clonotype: Its antigen is currently unknown.

The rearrangement joins TRBV27 to TRBJ1-2; 7 nucleotides line up with TRBD1. This sequence was found in a human donor in good health (CMV status not recorded). Some clones in this sample may be carry-over from other donors' samples. The source material was cultured CD8+ T cells from PBMCs, sampled from culture after CMV antigen stimulation. CDR3 bases: TGTGCCAGCGCTCCAGACAGGGTAAACTATGGCTACACCTTC. This sequence encodes CASAPDRVNYGYTF.